This TCR beta chain was sequenced during a study of T cell responses to AZD1222 COVID-19 vaccine. Overall study results and limits: Spike was spanned by vaccine-associated CD4 TCRs, with dominance at 160-218 and 743-854. Within unmutated variant regions lay the reported targets of nearly half of spike-specific TCRs. Females made up more of the donors, who were largely white British, and clonal diversity may have come out too low. Receipt of two AZD1222 doses was followed by a rise in Spike-specific TCR breadth and depth.

Concerning this clone itself: Its matching antigen is unknown.

The V gene's germline CDR1 is SGHNT and CDR2 YENEEA. Losses at the gene ends were 1 base for V and 2 bases for J; bases not matched to a gene: 7. The CDR3 covers 17 residues. Measured with immunoSEQ multiplex PCR; TCRdb has only the in-frame clones, and not every one. Found here are 150,000 or so clones, approximately 88% of them singletons; the top ten hold around 2%. This clonotype was obtained from an adult in good health. The sequences come from peripheral blood, collected on day 0 of AZD1222 vaccination. The chain links TRBV11-3 to TRBJ2-1, with TRBD2 matching 8 bases. In DNA, the CDR3 is TGTGCCAGCAGCTTAGGTGGAGCGGGAGTTACCTACAATGAGCAGTTCTTC. Translated: CASSLGGAGVTYNEQFF.